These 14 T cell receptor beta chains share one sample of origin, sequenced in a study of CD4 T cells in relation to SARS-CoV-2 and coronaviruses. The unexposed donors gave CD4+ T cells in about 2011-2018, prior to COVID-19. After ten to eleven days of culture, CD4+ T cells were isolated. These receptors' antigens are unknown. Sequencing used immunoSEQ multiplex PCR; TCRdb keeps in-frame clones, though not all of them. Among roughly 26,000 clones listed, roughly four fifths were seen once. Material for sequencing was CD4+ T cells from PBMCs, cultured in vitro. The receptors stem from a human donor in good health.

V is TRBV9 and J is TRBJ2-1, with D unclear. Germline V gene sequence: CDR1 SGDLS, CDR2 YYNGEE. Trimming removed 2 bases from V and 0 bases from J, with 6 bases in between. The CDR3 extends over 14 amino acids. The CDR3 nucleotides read TGTGCCAGCAGCGTTGACGGCTCCTACAATGAGCAGTTCTTC. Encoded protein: CASSVDGSYNEQFF.

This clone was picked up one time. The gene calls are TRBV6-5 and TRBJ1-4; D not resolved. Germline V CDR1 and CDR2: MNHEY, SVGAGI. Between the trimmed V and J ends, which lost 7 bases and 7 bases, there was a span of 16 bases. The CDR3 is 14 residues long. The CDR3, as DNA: TGTGCCAGCAAGGAATCCCCTGGGGTTGAAAAACTGTTTTTT. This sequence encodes CASKESPGVEKLFF.

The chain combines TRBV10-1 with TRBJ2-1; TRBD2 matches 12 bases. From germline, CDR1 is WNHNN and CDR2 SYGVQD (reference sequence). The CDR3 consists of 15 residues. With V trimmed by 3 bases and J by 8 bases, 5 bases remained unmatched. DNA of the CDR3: TGCGCCAGCAGTGACCCTAGCGGGGGGGCCTATGAGCAGTTCTTC. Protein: CASSDPSGGAYEQFF.

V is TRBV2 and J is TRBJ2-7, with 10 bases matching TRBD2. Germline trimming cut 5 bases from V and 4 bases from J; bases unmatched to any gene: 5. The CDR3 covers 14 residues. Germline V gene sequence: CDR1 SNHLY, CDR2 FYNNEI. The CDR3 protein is CASSRGLAVYEQYF. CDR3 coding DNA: TGTGCCAGCAGTCGAGGACTAGCGGTATACGAGCAGTACTTC.

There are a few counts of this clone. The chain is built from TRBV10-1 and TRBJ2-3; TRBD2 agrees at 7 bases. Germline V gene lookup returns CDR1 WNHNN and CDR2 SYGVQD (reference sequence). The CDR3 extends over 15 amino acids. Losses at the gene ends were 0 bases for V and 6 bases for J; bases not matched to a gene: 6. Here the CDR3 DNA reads TGCGCCAGCAGTGAGTCTATGGGGGGGTACGATACGCAGTATTTT. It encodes CASSESMGGYDTQYF.

The CDR3 sequence is CSVEDQGSGNTIYF. The CDR3 DNA reads TGCAGCGTTGAAGATCAAGGCTCTGGAAACACCATATATTTT. V and J are TRBV29-1 and TRBJ1-3; D uncertain. The germline gives CDR1 SQVTM, CDR2 ANQGSEA. There are 14 residues in the CDR3. V lost 0 bases to trimming and J lost 0 bases, with 6 bases between them.

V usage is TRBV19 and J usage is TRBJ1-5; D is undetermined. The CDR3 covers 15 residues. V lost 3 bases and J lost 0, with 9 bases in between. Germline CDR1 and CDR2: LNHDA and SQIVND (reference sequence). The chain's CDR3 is CASSIARYSNQPQHF. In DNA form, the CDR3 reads TGTGCCAGTAGTATCGCCCGGTATAGCAATCAGCCCCAGCATTTT.

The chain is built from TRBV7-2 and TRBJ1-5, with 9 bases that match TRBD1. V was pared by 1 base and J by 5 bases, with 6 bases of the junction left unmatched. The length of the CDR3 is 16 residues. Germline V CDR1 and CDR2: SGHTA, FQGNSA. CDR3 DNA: TGTGCCAGCAGCTTAGGTCAGGGACAGGGAGATCAGCCCCAGCATTTT. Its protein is CASSLGQGQGDQPQHF.

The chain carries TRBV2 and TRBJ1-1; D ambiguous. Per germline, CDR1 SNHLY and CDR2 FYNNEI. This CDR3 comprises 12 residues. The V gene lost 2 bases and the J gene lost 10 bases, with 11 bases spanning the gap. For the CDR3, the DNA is TGTGCCAGCAGTGAATTTGCGACCGGAGCTTTCTTT. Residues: CASSEFATGAFF.

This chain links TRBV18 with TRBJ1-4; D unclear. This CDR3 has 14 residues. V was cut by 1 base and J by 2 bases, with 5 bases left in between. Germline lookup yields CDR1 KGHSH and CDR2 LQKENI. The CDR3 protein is CASSPLGTNEKLFF. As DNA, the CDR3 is TGTGCCAGCTCACCACTGGGGACTAATGAAAAACTGTTTTTT.

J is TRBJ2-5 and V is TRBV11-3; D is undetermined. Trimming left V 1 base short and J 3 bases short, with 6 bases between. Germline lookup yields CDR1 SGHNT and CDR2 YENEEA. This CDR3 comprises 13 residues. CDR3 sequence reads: CASSLGGEETQYF. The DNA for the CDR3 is TGTGCCAGCAGCTTAGGTGGGGAAGAGACCCAGTACTTC.

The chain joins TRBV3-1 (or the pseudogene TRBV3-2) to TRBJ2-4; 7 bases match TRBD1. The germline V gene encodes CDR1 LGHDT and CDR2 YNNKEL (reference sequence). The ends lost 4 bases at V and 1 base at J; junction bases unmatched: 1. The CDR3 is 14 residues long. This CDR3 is CASSLQGAKNIQYF. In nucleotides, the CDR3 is TGTGCCAGCAGCCTACAGGGGGCCAAAAACATTCAGTACTTC.

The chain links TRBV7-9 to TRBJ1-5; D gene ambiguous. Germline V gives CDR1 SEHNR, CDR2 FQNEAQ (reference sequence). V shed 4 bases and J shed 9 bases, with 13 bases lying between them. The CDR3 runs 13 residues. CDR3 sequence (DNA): TGTGCCAGCAGCTCGGGTGGGAACGGGCCCCAGCATTTT. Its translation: CASSSGGNGPQHF.

The CDR3, as DNA: TGTGCCAGCAGCGCGATGGACGAGACTACTAACTATGGCTACACCTTC. Translated: CASSAMDETTNYGYTF. The V call is TRBV7-2, the J call TRBJ1-2; D is unresolved. Germline V lookup: CDR1 SGHTA, CDR2 FQGNSA. Trimming cost V 5 bases and J 0 bases, with 16 bases left between them. The CDR3 contains 16 residues. Variable domain in full (rest from reference TRBV7-2 and TRBJ1-2): GAGVSQSPSNKVTEKGKDVELRCDPISGHTALYWYRQSLGQGLEFLIYFQGNSAPDKSGLPSDRFSAERTGGSVSTLTIQRTQQEDSAVYLCASSAMDETTNYGYTFGSGTRLTVV.